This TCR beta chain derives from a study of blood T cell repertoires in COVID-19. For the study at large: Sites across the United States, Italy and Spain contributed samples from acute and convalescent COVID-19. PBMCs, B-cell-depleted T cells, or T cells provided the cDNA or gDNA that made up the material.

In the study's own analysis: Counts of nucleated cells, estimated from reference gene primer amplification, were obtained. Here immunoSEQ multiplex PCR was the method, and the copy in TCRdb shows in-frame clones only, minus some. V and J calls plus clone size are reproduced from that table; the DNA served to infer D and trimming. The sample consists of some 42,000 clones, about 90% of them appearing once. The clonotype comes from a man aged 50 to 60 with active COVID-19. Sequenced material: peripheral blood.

The CDR3 sequence: CASSMLAEQYF. The DNA for the CDR3 is TGTGCCAGCAGCATGTTGGCCGAGCAGTACTTC. The chain recombines TRBV7-8 with TRBJ2-7; no clear D. The V and J ends lost 5 bases and 6 bases respectively, with 8 bases between them. Germline V lookup: CDR1 SGHVS, CDR2 FQNEAQ. This CDR3 region has 11 residues.